The table lists the clone carrying this T cell receptor (beta chain) with many counts. These data are taken from a study of spatial heterogeneity in lung cancer. Study-level information: In the raw reads, each unique TCR and UMI combination was present more than ten times on average.

The CDR3 consists of 13 residues. The junction had 4 bases not matched to a gene; V was cut back by 4 bases and J by 6 bases. From germline, CDR1 is KGHSH and CDR2 LQKENI. Specified time point: sample taken at primary tumor resection. Sequencing was performed on whole RNA extracted from tumor and nontumor lung tissue, or from frozen PBMC, and the material was left unsorted. TCRdb fed the 5' RACE reads into MiXCR, producing one record per CDR3 protein. Counted here are 50,000 to 65,000 distinct CDR3 sequences, around 7% occurring once; the ten biggest clones make up approximately 2.9%. Sequencing used PBMCs, obtained at surgery. The clonotype comes from a female donor with early-stage non-small cell lung cancer. The chain employs TRBV18 and TRBJ2-3; 7 bases match TRBD1. CDR3 nucleotides: TGTGCCAGCTCACTAACAGGGGCTGATACGCAGTATTTT. Residues: CASSLTGADTQYF. The complete variable domain, with remaining parts taken from reference TRBV18 and TRBJ2-3, reads NAGVMQNPRHLVRRRGQEARLRCSPMKGHSHVYWYRQLPEEGLKFMVYLQKENIIDESGMPKERFSAEFPKEGPSILRIQQVVRGDSAAYFCASSLTGADTQYFGPGTRLTVL.